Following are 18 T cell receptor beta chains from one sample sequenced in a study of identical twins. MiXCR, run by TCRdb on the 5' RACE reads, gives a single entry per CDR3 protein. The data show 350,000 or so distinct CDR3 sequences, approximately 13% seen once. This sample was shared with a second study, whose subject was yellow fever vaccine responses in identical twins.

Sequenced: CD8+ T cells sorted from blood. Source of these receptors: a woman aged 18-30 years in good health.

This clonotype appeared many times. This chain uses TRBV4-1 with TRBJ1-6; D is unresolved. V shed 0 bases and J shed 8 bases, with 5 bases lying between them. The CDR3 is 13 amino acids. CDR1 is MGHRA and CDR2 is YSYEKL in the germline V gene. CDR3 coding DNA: TGCGCCAGCAGCCAAGATAATGATTCACCCCTCCACTTT. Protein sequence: CASSQDNDSPLHF.

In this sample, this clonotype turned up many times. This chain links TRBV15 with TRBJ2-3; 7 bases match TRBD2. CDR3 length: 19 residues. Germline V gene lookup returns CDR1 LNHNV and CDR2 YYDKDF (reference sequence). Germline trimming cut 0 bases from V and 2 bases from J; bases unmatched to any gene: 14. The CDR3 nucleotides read TGTGCCACCAGCAGAGACAGGGAGGGACGACTAGGGGTCACAGATACGCAGTATTTT. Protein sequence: CATSRDREGRLGVTDTQYF.

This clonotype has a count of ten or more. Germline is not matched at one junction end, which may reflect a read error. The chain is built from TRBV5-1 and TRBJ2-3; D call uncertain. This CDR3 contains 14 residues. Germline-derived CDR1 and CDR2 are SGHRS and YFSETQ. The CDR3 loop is CASSLEGGTDTQYF. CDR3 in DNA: TGTGCCAGCAGCTTAGAAGGTGGCACAGATACGCAGTATTTT.

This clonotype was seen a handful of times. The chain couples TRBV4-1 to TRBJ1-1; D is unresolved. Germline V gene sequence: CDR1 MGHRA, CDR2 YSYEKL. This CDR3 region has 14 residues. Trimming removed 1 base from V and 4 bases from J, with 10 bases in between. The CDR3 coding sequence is TGCGCCAGCAGCCAAGGTCTCGGGATCACTGAAGCTTTCTTT. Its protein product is CASSQGLGITEAFF.

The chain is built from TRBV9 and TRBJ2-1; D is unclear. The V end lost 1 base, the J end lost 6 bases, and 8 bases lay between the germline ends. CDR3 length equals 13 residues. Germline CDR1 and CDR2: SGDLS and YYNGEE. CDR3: CASSVYALNEQFF. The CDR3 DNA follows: TGTGCCAGCAGCGTATACGCCCTCAATGAGCAGTTCTTC.

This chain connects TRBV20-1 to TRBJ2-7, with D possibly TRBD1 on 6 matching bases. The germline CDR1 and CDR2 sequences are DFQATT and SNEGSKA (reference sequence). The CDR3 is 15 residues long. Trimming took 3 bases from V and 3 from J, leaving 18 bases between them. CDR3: CSARVRGGQSYEQYV. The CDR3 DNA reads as TGCAGTGCTAGGGTTAGAGGAGGACAGAGCTACGAGCAGTACGTC.

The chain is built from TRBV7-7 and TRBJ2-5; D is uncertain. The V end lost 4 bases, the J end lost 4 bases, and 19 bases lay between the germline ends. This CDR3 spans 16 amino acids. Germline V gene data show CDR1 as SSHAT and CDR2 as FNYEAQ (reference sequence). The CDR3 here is CASSSRGPRVGETQYF. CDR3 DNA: TGTGCCAGCAGCTCCCGAGGACCCCGGGTCGGAGAGACCCAGTACTTC.

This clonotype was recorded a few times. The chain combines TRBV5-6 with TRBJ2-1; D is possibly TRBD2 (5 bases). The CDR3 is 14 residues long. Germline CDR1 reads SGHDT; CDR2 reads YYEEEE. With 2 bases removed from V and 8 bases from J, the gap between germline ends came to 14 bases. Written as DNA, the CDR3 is TGTGCCAGCAGCTTTTGGAACCGGAGGTATGAGCAGTTCTTC. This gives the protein CASSFWNRRYEQFF.

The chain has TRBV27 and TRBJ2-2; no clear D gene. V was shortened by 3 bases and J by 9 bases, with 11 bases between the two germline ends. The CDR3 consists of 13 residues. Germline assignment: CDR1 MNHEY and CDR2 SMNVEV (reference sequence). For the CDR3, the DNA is TGTGCCAGCAGTTTCGGTCTTCACCGGGAGCTGTTTTTT. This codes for CASSFGLHRELFF.

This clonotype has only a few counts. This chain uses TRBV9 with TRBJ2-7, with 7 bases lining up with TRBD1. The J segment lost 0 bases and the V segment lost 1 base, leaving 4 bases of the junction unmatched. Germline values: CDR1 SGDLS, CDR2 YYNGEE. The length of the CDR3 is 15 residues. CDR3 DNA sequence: TGTGCCAGCAGCGTAACAGGGACAGCCTCCTACGAGCAGTACGTC. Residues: CASSVTGTASYEQYV.

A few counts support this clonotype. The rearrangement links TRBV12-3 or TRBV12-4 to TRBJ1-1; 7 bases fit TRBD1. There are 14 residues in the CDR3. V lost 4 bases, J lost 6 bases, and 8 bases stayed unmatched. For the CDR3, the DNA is TGTGCCAGCAGTTACACGGACAGGCTTGCTGAAGCTTTCTTT. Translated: CASSYTDRLAEAFF.

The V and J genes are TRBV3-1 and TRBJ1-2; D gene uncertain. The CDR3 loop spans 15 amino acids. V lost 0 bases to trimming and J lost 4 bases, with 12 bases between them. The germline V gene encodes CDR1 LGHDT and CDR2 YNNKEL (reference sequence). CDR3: CASSQDSNHGYGYTF. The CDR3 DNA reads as TGTGCCAGCAGCCAAGACAGCAATCATGGCTATGGCTACACCTTC.

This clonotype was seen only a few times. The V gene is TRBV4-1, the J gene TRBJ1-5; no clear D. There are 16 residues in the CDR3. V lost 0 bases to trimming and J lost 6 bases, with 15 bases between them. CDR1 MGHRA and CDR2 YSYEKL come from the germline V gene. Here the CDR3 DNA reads TGCGCCAGCAGCCAAGACCACCGGGCTACACTTCAGCCCCAGCATTTT. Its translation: CASSQDHRATLQPQHF.

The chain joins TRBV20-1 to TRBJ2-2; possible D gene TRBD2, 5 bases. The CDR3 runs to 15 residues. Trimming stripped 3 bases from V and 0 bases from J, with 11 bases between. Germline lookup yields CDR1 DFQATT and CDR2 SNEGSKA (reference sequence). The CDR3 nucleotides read TGCAGTGCTAGTGCGAGCGGCGCGAACACCGGGGAGCTGTTTTTT. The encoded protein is CSASASGANTGELFF.

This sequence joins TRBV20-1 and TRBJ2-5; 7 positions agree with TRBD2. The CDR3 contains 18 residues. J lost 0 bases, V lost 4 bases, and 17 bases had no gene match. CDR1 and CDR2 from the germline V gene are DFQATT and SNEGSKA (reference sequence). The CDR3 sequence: CSATPRREHSIHQETQYF. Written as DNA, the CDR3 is TGCAGTGCTACGCCGCGGCGGGAGCACTCCATCCACCAAGAGACCCAGTACTTC.

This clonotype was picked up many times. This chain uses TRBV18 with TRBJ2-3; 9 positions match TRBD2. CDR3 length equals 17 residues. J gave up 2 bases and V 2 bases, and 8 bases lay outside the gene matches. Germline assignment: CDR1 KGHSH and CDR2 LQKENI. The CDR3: CASSPSSGEYFTDTQYF. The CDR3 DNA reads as TGTGCCAGCTCACCATCTAGCGGGGAGTATTTCACAGATACGCAGTATTTT. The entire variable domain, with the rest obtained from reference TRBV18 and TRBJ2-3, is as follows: NAGVMQNPRHLVRRRGQEARLRCSPMKGHSHVYWYRQLPEEGLKFMVYLQKENIIDESGMPKERFSAEFPKEGPSILRIQQVVRGDSAAYFCASSPSSGEYFTDTQYFGPGTRLTVL.

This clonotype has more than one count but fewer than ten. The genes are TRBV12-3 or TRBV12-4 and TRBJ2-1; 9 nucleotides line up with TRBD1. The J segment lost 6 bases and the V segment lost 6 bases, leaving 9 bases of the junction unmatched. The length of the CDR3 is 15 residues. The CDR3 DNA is TGTGCCAGCAGCCCCGGACAGGGGTCCGGCAATGAGCAGTTCTTC. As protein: CASSPGQGSGNEQFF.

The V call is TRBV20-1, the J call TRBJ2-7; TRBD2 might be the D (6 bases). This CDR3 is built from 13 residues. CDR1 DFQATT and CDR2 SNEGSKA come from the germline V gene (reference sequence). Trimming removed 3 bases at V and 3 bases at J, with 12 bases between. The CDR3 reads CSARGGVVYEQYF. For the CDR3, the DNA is TGCAGTGCTAGGGGCGGGGTAGTCTACGAGCAGTACTTC.